The source of this T cell receptor (beta chain) is a study of Graves' ophthalmopathy and Graves' hyperthyroidism. Transcripts of RNA were the source for amplifying TCR beta CDR3 regions. After a first-round RT-PCR with HTBI primers, a second-round multiplex PCR was run. TCRdb processed the multiplex PCR reads anew with MiXCR; each CDR3 protein has one entry. The table shows 360,000 or so distinct CDR3 sequences, with around 17% occurring only once. This clonotype was detected ten times or more. Its specificity is unknown. With V trimmed by 8 bases and J by 3 bases, 13 bases remained unmatched. CDR1 SGHVS and CDR2 FQNEAQ come from the germline V gene. This CDR3 is built from 17 residues. Overall study findings and caveats: A classifier, a 13-signature model, separated ophthalmopathy from stable hyperthyroidism with approximately 88% sensitivity and around 80% specificity.

Establishment of the diagnosis relied upon clinical symptoms, serum thyroxine, TRAb, thyroid ultrasound and orbital computed tomography. Roughly 9 ml of fresh blood yielded the PBMCs by density gradient. The chain uses TRBV7-8 and TRBJ2-4, with 10 nucleotides matching TRBD2. The TCR comes from a woman in her late teens or twenties with Graves' ophthalmopathy. Sequencing was carried out using peripheral blood. This CDR3 reads CASGSNLAGGHKNIQYF. CDR3 DNA: TGTGCCAGCGGCTCCAATTTAGCGGGGGGACACAAAAACATTCAGTACTTC.